These 10 T cell receptor beta chains were all obtained from the same sample, sequenced in a study of T-cell reconstitution after alpha-beta-depleted transplantation in children (dated by TCRdb to about 2016). What this sample's treatment or condition label stands for: allogeneic hematopoietic cell transplantation with graft depleted of TCRalphabeta T cells and CD19 B cells. The library was made by PCR. The sequencing machine was an Illumina HiSeq 2500. To normalize quantification of the TCRbeta repertoire, the TCR libraries were built with molecular barcoding that relied on unique molecular identifiers. TCRdb reworked the public reads: Q25 trimming with fastp, MiXCR clone assembly, productive beta chains retained. Rows merge per CDR3 protein into single entries with the most common DNA and genes. This sample has approximately 630,000 distinct CDR3 sequences in its table, and around 12% of those were observed once. The ten largest clones add up to 0.79% of the sample.

The source was PBMCs, collected before TCRalphabeta/CD19-depleted stem cell transplant. Receptors were obtained from a girl aged 2 to 9 with congenital amegakaryocytic thrombocytopenia, due to receive a stem cell transplant.

This clonotype was recorded at least ten times. This sequence joins TRBV20-1 and TRBJ1-5; the D gene is possibly TRBD1 (5 bases). The germline gives CDR1 DFQATT, CDR2 SNEGSKA (reference sequence). The V and J ends lost 3 bases and 6 bases respectively, with 21 bases between them. This CDR3 has 16 amino acids. The CDR3 loop is CSASMGWRQSPQPQHF. The DNA for the CDR3 is TGCAGTGCTAGTATGGGTTGGCGACAGTCGCCTCAGCCCCAGCATTTT.

Ten or more counts support this clonotype. The chain has TRBV7-3 and TRBJ2-1, with no clear D. The germline V gene encodes CDR1 SGHTA and CDR2 FQGTGA. There are 16 residues in the CDR3. The V end lost 4 bases, the J end lost 5 bases, and 18 bases lay between the germline ends. Written as DNA, the CDR3 is TGTGCCAGCAGCTCGGACCCTACATCAAACAACAATGAGCAGTTCTTC. Its protein product is CASSSDPTSNNNEQFF.

This clonotype has at least ten counts. The genes are TRBV5-1 and TRBJ2-7, with a tentative D call TRBD2 (5 bases). V was shortened by 4 bases and J by 2 bases, with 10 bases between the two germline ends. The germline CDR1 and CDR2 sequences are SGHRS and YFSETQ. CDR3 length: 13 amino acids. CDR3 DNA sequence: TGCGCCAGCAGCGAGAGGGCTCCCTACGAGCAGTACTTC. The encoded protein is CASSERAPYEQYF.

This clonotype showed up many times. The chain is built from TRBV20-1 and TRBJ2-7; D may be TRBD1 (6 bases). Germline CDR1 and CDR2: DFQATT and SNEGSKA (reference sequence). Trimming took off 2 bases at V and 2 bases at J, with 13 bases between the two ends. The CDR3 is made up of 14 amino acids. The CDR3 DNA is TGCAGTGCTAGACCGAGACAGGCAACCTACGAGCAGTACTTC. Amino acid sequence: CSARPRQATYEQYF.

This clonotype was counted at least ten times. This rearrangement joins TRBV28 to TRBJ2-7; TRBD2 agrees at 10 bases. After removal of 5 bases from V and 5 bases from J, the junction contained 18 bases not matched to a gene. This CDR3 is built from 18 residues. CDR1 MDHEN and CDR2 SYDVKM come from the germline V gene. The CDR3 region has the DNA TGTGCCAGCAGTCATGCGGGACTAGCGACCTTTCAAAGCGACGAGCAGTACTTC. This codes for CASSHAGLATFQSDEQYF.

This chain links TRBV5-6 with TRBJ2-7, with 10 bases matching TRBD1. The CDR3 extends over 15 amino acids. V was clipped by 4 bases and J by 2 bases; unmatched bases: 6. The germline CDR1 and CDR2 sequences are SGHDT and YYEEEE. The CDR3 reads CASSRGTGVPYEQYF. For the CDR3, the DNA is TGTGCCAGCAGCCGCGGGACAGGGGTACCCTACGAGCAGTACTTC.

In this sample, this clonotype turned up many times. The rearrangement joins TRBV20-1 to TRBJ2-1; 7 bases line up with TRBD1. CDR3 length equals 14 residues. V trimming: 1 base; J trimming: 4 bases; junction bases outside the gene matches: 4. Germline V gene data show CDR1 as DFQATT and CDR2 as SNEGSKA (reference sequence). The CDR3 reads CSARGDSEYNEQFF. In DNA, the CDR3 is TGCAGTGCTAGAGGGGACAGTGAATACAATGAGCAGTTCTTC.

The J gene is TRBJ2-2, the V gene TRBV10-3, with 10 bases fitting TRBD2. The length of the CDR3 is 13 residues. Germline-derived CDR1 and CDR2 are ENHRY and SYGVKD. V lost 10 bases to trimming and J lost 7 bases; unmatched junction nucleotides: 6. CDR3 in amino acids: CATQREGDGELFF. CDR3 nucleotide sequence: TGTGCCACTCAGCGGGAGGGCGACGGGGAGCTGTTTTTT.

In its sample, this clonotype was seen many times. The chain joins TRBV15 to TRBJ2-1; D might be TRBD2 (5 bases). The CDR3 contains 16 residues. Trimming cost V 1 base and J 6 bases, with 16 bases left between them. Germline V gene sequence: CDR1 LNHNV, CDR2 YYDKDF (reference sequence). The CDR3 DNA follows: TGTGCCACCAGCAGAGGAAGAGTGGGGAGCATCAATGAGCAGTTCTTC. Its protein is CATSRGRVGSINEQFF.

In its sample, this clonotype was seen a few times. The chain employs TRBV6-1 and TRBJ2-2, with 11 bases identical to TRBD2. Germline V gives CDR1 MNHNS, CDR2 SASEGT. Unmatched junction bases numbered 8, after V lost 6 bases and J lost 5 bases. The CDR3 contains 16 residues. For the CDR3, the DNA is TGTGCCAGCAGCACTAGCGGGAGAGTGAGGACCGGGGAGCTGTTTTTT. Its protein product is CASSTSGRVRTGELFF.